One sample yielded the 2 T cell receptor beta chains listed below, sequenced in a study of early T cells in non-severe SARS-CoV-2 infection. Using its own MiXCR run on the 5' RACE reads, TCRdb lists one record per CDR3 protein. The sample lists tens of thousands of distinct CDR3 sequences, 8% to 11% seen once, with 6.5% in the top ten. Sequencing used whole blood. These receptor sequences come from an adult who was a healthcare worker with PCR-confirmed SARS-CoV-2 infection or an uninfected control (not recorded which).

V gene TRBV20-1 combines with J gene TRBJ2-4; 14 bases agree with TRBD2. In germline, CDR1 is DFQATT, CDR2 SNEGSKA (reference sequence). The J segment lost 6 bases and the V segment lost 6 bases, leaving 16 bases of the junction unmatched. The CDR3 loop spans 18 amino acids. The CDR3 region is CSAAPGLAGEVRGNIQYF. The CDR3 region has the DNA TGCAGTGCGGCTCCGGGACTAGCGGGAGAAGTTCGCGGAAACATTCAGTACTTC.

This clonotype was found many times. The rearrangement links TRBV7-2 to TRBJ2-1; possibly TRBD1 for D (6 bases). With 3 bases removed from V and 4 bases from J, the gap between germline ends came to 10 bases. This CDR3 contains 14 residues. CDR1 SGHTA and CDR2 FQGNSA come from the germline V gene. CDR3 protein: CASSFMDSYNEQFF. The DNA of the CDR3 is TGTGCCAGCAGCTTCATGGACAGTTACAATGAGCAGTTCTTC. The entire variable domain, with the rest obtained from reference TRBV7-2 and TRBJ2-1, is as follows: GAGVSQSPSNKVTEKGKDVELRCDPISGHTALYWYRQSLGQGLEFLIYFQGNSAPDKSGLPSDRFSAERTGGSVSTLTIQRTQQEDSAVYLCASSFMDSYNEQFFGPGTRLTVL.